The 5 T cell receptor beta chains presented below share a single source sample, sequenced in a study of regulatory T cells in long-lasting Graves disease. Time point in this sample: newly diagnosed GD, antithyroid drugs for less than 3 months. Scientists built the TCR library using RNA that was extracted from PBMCs. Arm-PCR of CDR3 regions and iRepertoire HTBI primers were the basis on which TCR beta libraries were built. TCRdb re-called the multiplex PCR reads with MiXCR, one entry per CDR3 protein. The sample holds 500,000 or so distinct CDR3 sequences, 15% to 20% seen once. The same sample was also studied in work on T cells in Graves' hyperthyroidism and ophthalmopathy.

Sequences were derived from peripheral blood mononuclear cells (PBMCs), sampled at new diagnosis, from a patient treated with antithyroid drugs. These TCRs come from a man aged 40-49 years with Graves disease.

The chain joins TRBV28 to TRBJ2-3; D ambiguous. CDR3 length equals 16 residues. Trimming pared 3 bases from V and 4 bases from J, leaving 17 bases between. Germline V gene sequence: CDR1 MDHEN, CDR2 SYDVKM. The CDR3, as DNA: TGTGCCAGCAGTTTCCGCCCTGGGCGCCTCGCAGATACGCAGTATTTT. Translation gives CASSFRPGRLADTQYF. The whole variable domain, remainder taken from reference TRBV28 and TRBJ2-3, is DVKVTQSSRYLVKRTGEKVFLECVQDMDHENMFWYRQDPGLGLRLIYFSYDVKMKEKGDIPEGYSVSREKKERFSLILESASTNQTSMYLCASSFRPGRLADTQYFGPGTRLTVL.

In this sample, this clonotype turned up a few times. The chain's CDR3 is CASSPSLSGGLGYTF. The CDR3 DNA reads TGTGCCAGCAGCCCGTCACTATCGGGGGGCTTGGGCTACACCTTC. The V and J genes are TRBV7-9 and TRBJ1-2; TRBD1 might be the D (6 bases). The germline V and J ends were trimmed by 5 bases and 8 bases, with 21 bases remaining between them. The CDR3 loop spans 15 amino acids. In germline, CDR1 is SEHNR, CDR2 FQNEAQ (reference sequence).

This clonotype came up many times. V gene TRBV20-1 combines with J gene TRBJ2-3; D unclear. This CDR3 spans 12 amino acids. V was clipped by 1 base and J by 2 bases, with 4 bases between them. Germline assignment: CDR1 DFQATT and CDR2 SNEGSKA (reference sequence). The CDR3 bases are TGCAGTGCTAGAGTTCCCACAGATACGCAGTATTTT. Translation: CSARVPTDTQYF.

This clonotype appeared a few times. Germline is not matched at one junction end, which may reflect a read error. V and J are TRBV10-1 and TRBJ2-3, with D perhaps TRBD1 or TRBD2 (5 bases each). Germline V gives CDR1 WNHNN, CDR2 SYGVQD (reference sequence). There are 15 residues in the CDR3. Written as DNA, the CDR3 is TGCGCCAGTAACAAACCGGGACGACGCACAGATACGCGGTATTTT. Protein product: CASNKPGRRTDTRYF.

In this sample, this clonotype turned up a few times. The V call is TRBV20-1, the J call TRBJ2-7; D not certain. The CDR3 has 13 amino acids. Trimming removed 2 bases at V and 1 base at J, with 9 bases between. CDR1 is DFQATT and CDR2 is SNEGSKA in the germline V gene (reference sequence). The CDR3 nucleotides read TGCAGTGCTAGACAACGATATTCCTACGAGCAGTACTTC. This translates into CSARQRYSYEQYF.